This TCR beta chain was identified during a study of cytomegalovirus exposure and HLA in healthy donors. Germline loops: CDR1 LNHNV, CDR2 YYDKDF (reference sequence). The CDR3 is 15 residues long. The V end lost 0 bases, the J end lost 2 bases, and 11 bases lay between the germline ends. Study-wide results and caveats: Apart from CMV serostatus, no immune exposure information was available. Rarity marked most TCR sequences, yet some public TCRs occurred in many donors. There were several of the most significant clusters that appeared linked to common viral pathogens in a later analysis.

The PCR made use of 60 Vbeta and 13 Jbeta primers. Profiled with immunoSEQ multiplex PCR; TCRdb holds only in-frame clones, not every one. The profile covers 60,000 to 70,000 clones, with about 63% appearing a single time and around a sixth taken by the ten largest. Concerning this clone: As yet, its antigen is unknown.

Sample: PBMCs. This TCR was recovered from a man aged 35-49 years in good health and CMV-seropositive. V usage is TRBV15 and J usage is TRBJ2-7; D is uncertain. In DNA, the CDR3 is TGTGCCACCAGCAGAGATCTAGATTCCCCCTACGAGCAGTACTTC. It encodes CATSRDLDSPYEQYF.